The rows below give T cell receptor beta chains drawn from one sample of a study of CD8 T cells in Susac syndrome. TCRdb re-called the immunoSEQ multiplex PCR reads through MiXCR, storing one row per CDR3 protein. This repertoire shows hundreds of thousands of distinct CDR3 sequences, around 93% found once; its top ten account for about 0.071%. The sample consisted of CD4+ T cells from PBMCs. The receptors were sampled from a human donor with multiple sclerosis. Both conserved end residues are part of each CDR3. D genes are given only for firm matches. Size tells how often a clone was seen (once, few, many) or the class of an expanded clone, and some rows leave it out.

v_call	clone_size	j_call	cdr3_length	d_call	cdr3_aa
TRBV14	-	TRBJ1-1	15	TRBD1	CASSHRGLGNTEAFF
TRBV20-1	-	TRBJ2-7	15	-	CSGQKLSQSSYEQYF
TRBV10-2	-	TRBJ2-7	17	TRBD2	CASRYTIAGGPLDEQYF
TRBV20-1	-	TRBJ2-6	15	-	CSAPRGGSGANVLTF
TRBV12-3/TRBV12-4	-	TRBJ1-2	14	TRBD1	CASSLTGAYYGYTF
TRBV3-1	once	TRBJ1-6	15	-	CASSQDGGYNSPLHF
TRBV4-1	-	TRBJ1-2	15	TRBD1	CASSQIFPRGYGYTF
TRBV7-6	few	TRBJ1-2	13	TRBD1	CASSSTGYYGYTF
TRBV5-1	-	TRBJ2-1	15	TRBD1	CASSAGTGVFNEQFF
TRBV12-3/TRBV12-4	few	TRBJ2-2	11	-	CASSLSGELFF
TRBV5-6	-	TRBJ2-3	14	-	CANLPSPRPSTQYF
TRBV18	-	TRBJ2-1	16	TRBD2	CASSPMTSGPSNEQFF
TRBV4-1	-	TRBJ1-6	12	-	CASSPMGAYLHF
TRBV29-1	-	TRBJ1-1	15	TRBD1	CSVADRGGMNTEAFF
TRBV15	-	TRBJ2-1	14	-	CAISYLNSYNEQFF
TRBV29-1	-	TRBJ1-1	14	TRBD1	CSVGWTGGWTEAFF
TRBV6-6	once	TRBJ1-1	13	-	CASSYGSNTEAFF
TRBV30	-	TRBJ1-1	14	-	CAWSVLGVNTEAFF
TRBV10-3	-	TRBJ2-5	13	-	CAISPTRGETQYF
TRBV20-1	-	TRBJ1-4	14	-	CSAKGGELREKLFF
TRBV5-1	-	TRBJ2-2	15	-	CASSLNPGRAGELFF
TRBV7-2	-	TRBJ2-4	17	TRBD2	CASSSGAGLGGKNIQYF
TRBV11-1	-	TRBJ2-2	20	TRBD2	CASSFPLLAGGTTNTGELFF